This TCR beta chain was recovered during a study of cytomegalovirus exposure and HLA in healthy donors. Trimming left V 2 bases short and J 7 bases short, with 14 bases between. The CDR3 runs to 14 residues. Germline V gives CDR1 SGHAT, CDR2 FQNNGV. Whole-study findings and limits: Listed as cytomegalovirus-associated were 150 to 200 TCR beta chains. In vitro data verified a few CMV-associated chains as specific for CMV antigens.

This PCR relied on a set of 60 Vbeta primers and 13 Jbeta primers. Clones were read by immunoSEQ multiplex PCR, and TCRdb kept only the in-frame ones, dropping some. The sample comprises some 180,000 clones, over 65% of which are singletons, and approximately 1.3% rests with the top ten. Despite likely unrecorded immune exposures, the donors were nominally healthy at the time of sampling. With regard to this clone: No antigen is known for it.

This chain links TRBV11-2 with TRBJ1-1; D is possibly TRBD1 (5 bases). Sequenced material: PBMCs. This clonotype was obtained from a man aged 18 to 29 in good health and CMV-seronegative. CDR3 in DNA: TGTGCCAGCAGCTTAAGGGGCGGAACGATTGAAGCTTTCTTT. Translation: CASSLRGGTIEAFF.